This TCR beta chain was obtained from a study of identical twins. The germline gives CDR1 SGHRS, CDR2 YFSETQ. This CDR3 spans 19 amino acids. The J segment lost 0 bases and the V segment lost 4 bases, leaving 15 bases of the junction unmatched. One entry per CDR3 protein results from TCRdb running MiXCR on the 5' RACE reads. The top ten hold less than 4% of the sample, which has 250,000 to 300,000 distinct CDR3 sequences, about 8% seen once. Study-wide findings and caveats: Out-of-frame alpha sequences common to twins exhibited a surplus of low generation probability.

Only a few counts were recorded for this clonotype. Its antigen is not identified. This sample also belongs to another study, concerning yellow fever vaccine responses in identical twins.

The TCR originated in a woman between 18 and 29 years old in good health. V and J are TRBV5-1 and TRBJ1-4; 7 positions match TRBD1. Sequences were obtained from CD8+ T cells sorted from blood. In DNA, the CDR3 is TGCGCCAGCAGCCCGACAGGGCCGGAACTCATTGCAACTAATGAAAAACTGTTTTTT. The encoded protein is CASSPTGPELIATNEKLFF. Full variable domain (outside the CDR3, taken from reference TRBV5-1 and TRBJ1-4): KAGVTQTPRYLIKTRGQQVTLSCSPISGHRSVSWYQQTPGQGLQFLFEYFSETQRNKGNFPGRFSGRQFSNSRSEMNVSTLELGDSALYLCASSPTGPELIATNEKLFFGSGTQLSVL.